Shown below are 25 T cell receptor beta chains from a single sample sequenced in a study of T cells after yellow fever vaccination. From the 5' RACE reads, TCRdb called clonotypes with MiXCR, one entry per CDR3 protein. The sample carries 400,000 to 650,000 distinct CDR3 sequences, 21% recorded once. Specimen: PBMCs, collected roughly 20 days after the first yellow fever vaccination. The receptors here all came from a man between 18 and 35 years old who received the YFV17D yellow fever vaccine.

This clonotype was observed a few times. The chain joins TRBV12-3 or TRBV12-4 to TRBJ1-2; D ambiguous. There are 12 residues in the CDR3. Trimming removed 8 bases at V and 5 bases at J, with 12 bases between. This CDR3 is CASLIYPYGYTF. The DNA of the CDR3 is TGTGCCAGCCTTATCTACCCTTATGGCTACACCTTC.

This clonotype was counted between two and nine times. This sequence joins TRBV4-2 and TRBJ2-2, with 7 bases that match TRBD1. After removal of 0 bases from V and 9 bases from J, the junction contained 10 bases not matched to a gene. CDR1 and CDR2 from the germline V gene are LGHNA and YNFKEQ. The CDR3 sequence is 16 residues long. Here the CDR3 reads CASSQDVPGQVRELFF. In DNA form, the CDR3 reads TGTGCCAGCAGCCAAGATGTGCCCGGACAGGTCCGGGAGCTGTTTTTT.

This clonotype was detected a few times. This rearrangement joins TRBV6-1 to TRBJ1-2; 8 nucleotides agree with TRBD1. The CDR3 is made up of 16 amino acids. CDR1 MNHNS and CDR2 SASEGT come from the germline V gene. Trimming took 2 bases from V and 0 from J; bases not matched to a gene: 5. The CDR3 reads CASSEIGTGANYGYTF. In DNA form, the CDR3 reads TGTGCCAGCAGTGAAATCGGGACAGGAGCTAACTATGGCTACACCTTC.

This CDR3 is CASGLSATQYF. DNA for the CDR3: TGTGCTAGTGGTTTGAGCGCGACCCAGTACTTC. The genes are TRBV12-5 and TRBJ2-5; unclear D gene. Between the trimmed V and J ends, which lost 2 bases and 7 bases, there was a span of 5 bases. CDR1 LGHNT and CDR2 FRNRAP come from the germline V gene. The CDR3 covers 11 residues.

The chain combines TRBV9 with TRBJ2-3, with a possible D match to TRBD1 (6 bases). The CDR3 covers 14 residues. With 0 bases removed from V and 4 bases from J, the gap between germline ends came to 9 bases. CDR1 SGDLS and CDR2 YYNGEE come from the germline V gene. The CDR3 sequence: CASSVDPGADTQYF. The CDR3 nucleotides read TGTGCCAGCAGCGTAGACCCAGGGGCAGATACGCAGTATTTT. The full variable domain, completed using reference TRBV9 and TRBJ2-3, is DSGVTQTPKHLITATGQRVTLRCSPRSGDLSVYWYQQSLDQGLQFLIQYYNGEERAKGNILERFSAQQFPDLHSELNLSSLELGDSALYFCASSVDPGADTQYFGPGTRLTVL.

A few counts support this clonotype. The chain couples TRBV6-2 or TRBV6-3 to TRBJ2-2; D is possibly TRBD1 or TRBD2 (5 bases each). The V end was cut by 2 bases, the J end by 3 bases, with 25 bases between. The CDR3 sequence is 20 residues long. Germline CDR1 is MNHEY and CDR2 is SVGEGT. CDR3 coding DNA: TGTGCCAGCAGTTACGGGTTATTCCCGGATGAGGGGCGAGACACCGGGGAGCTGTTTTTT. Amino acid sequence: CASSYGLFPDEGRDTGELFF.

This clonotype was counted at least ten times. V gene TRBV12-3 or TRBV12-4 combines with J gene TRBJ2-5, with a weak D call TRBD1 (6 bases). The ends were cut back, 7 bases at V and 4 bases at J, with 16 bases in the middle. This CDR3 region has 14 residues. CDR3 DNA: TGTGCCAGCAACAAAGAACAGGGACGAGAGACCCAGTACTTC. Translating it yields CASNKEQGRETQYF.

The chain joins TRBV6-1 to TRBJ2-1, with unresolved D. The CDR3 length is 15 residues. V was shortened by 6 bases and J by 8 bases, with 20 bases between the two germline ends. Germline V gene lookup returns CDR1 MNHNS and CDR2 SASEGT. The DNA of the CDR3 is TGTGCCAGCAGGGACGACCGGACCCGAGGCGATGAGCAGTTCTTC. Protein: CASRDDRTRGDEQFF.

This clonotype was seen only a few times. The chain employs TRBV9 and TRBJ1-6, with 8 bases aligning to TRBD1. This CDR3 is built from 15 residues. The germline V gene has CDR1 SGDLS and CDR2 YYNGEE. V was clipped by 1 base and J by 7 bases; unmatched bases: 4. CDR3 DNA: TGTGCCAGCAGCGTAAGGACAGGGATGAATTCACCCCTCCACTTT. As protein: CASSVRTGMNSPLHF.

This clonotype was found a few times. V usage is TRBV6-1 and J usage is TRBJ1-3; the D gene is possibly TRBD1 (5 bases). Germline V gene data show CDR1 as MNHNS and CDR2 as SASEGT. The CDR3 has 14 residues. V was shortened by 6 bases and J by 4 bases, with 13 bases between the two germline ends. DNA of the CDR3: TGTGCCAGCAGCCCCAGGGTTTCAGGAAACACCATATATTTT. It translates to CASSPRVSGNTIYF.

J is TRBJ2-1 and V is TRBV5-1, with D possibly being TRBD1 or TRBD2 (5 bases each). The V end was cut by 0 bases, the J end by 5 bases, with 12 bases between. The CDR3 covers 15 residues. The germline gives CDR1 SGHRS, CDR2 YFSETQ. CDR3 sequence (DNA): TGCGCCAGCAGCTTGGCCCCGGGACCGAACAATGAGCAGTTCTTC. It translates to CASSLAPGPNNEQFF.

The V gene is TRBV3-1, the J gene TRBJ1-1, with unresolved D. Deletions cut 0 bases from V and 2 bases from J, with 7 bases between. From germline, CDR1 is LGHDT and CDR2 YNNKEL (reference sequence). This CDR3 has 14 residues. The CDR3 spells CASSQDLRNTEAFF. CDR3 bases: TGTGCCAGCAGCCAAGATCTCCGTAACACTGAAGCTTTCTTT.

This chain joins TRBV2 and TRBJ2-5; D may be TRBD1 (5 bases). Germline lookup yields CDR1 SNHLY and CDR2 FYNNEI. CDR3 length: 13 amino acids. Trimming removed 4 bases from V and 3 bases from J, with 9 bases in between. The CDR3 DNA reads TGTGCCAGCAGTGGGGGCCTAAAAGAGACCCAGTACTTC. Amino acid sequence: CASSGGLKETQYF.

The V gene is TRBV19, the J gene TRBJ1-1; the match to TRBD1 covers 7 bases. The CDR3 loop spans 13 amino acids. After removal of 6 bases from V and 2 bases from J, the junction contained 3 bases not matched to a gene. Germline V gene sequence: CDR1 LNHDA, CDR2 SQIVND (reference sequence). DNA for the CDR3: TGTGCCAGTAGACGGGACAGCAACACTGAAGCTTTCTTT. Translating gives CASRRDSNTEAFF.

The chain is built from TRBV9 and TRBJ2-5; D not certain. CDR1 is SGDLS and CDR2 is YYNGEE in the germline V gene. V lost 3 bases, J lost 1 base, and 7 bases lay in between. This CDR3 has 13 amino acids. The CDR3 DNA reads TGTGCCAGCAGCGGCCCCTCCCAAGAGACCCAGTACTTC. This encodes CASSGPSQETQYF. Looking up the rest from reference TRBV9 and TRBJ2-5 gives the full variable domain: DSGVTQTPKHLITATGQRVTLRCSPRSGDLSVYWYQQSLDQGLQFLIQYYNGEERAKGNILERFSAQQFPDLHSELNLSSLELGDSALYFCASSGPSQETQYFGPGTRLLVL.

This clonotype has just a few counts. The rearrangement joins TRBV3-1 to TRBJ1-2; D is perhaps TRBD1 (5 bases). The CDR3 has 18 amino acids. Germline V gives CDR1 LGHDT, CDR2 YNNKEL (reference sequence). V was trimmed by 2 bases and J by 0 bases, leaving 19 bases between them. The CDR3 is CASSQFLGRGATNYGYTF. CDR3 DNA sequence: TGTGCCAGCAGCCAATTTTTAGGAAGGGGCGCGACTAACTATGGCTACACCTTC.

The rearrangement uses TRBV7-8 and TRBJ2-4; a weak D match, TRBD1 (6 bases). The CDR3 spans 13 residues. Germline V gives CDR1 SGHVS, CDR2 FQNEAQ. Deletions cut 3 bases from V and 9 bases from J, with 12 bases between. CDR3 amino acids: CASSFTGLGIQYF. CDR3 nucleotide sequence: TGTGCCAGCAGCTTTACAGGGTTAGGCATTCAGTACTTC. Combining the CDR3 with reference TRBV7-8 and TRBJ2-4 gives the whole variable domain GAGVSQSPRYKVAKRGQDVALRCDPISGHVSLFWYQQALGQGPEFLTYFQNEAQLDKSGLPSDRFFAERPEGSVSTLKIQRTQQEDSAVYLCASSFTGLGIQYFGAGTRLSVL.

This clonotype was seen repeatedly, ten times or more. This sequence joins TRBV5-1 and TRBJ2-1; D might be TRBD2 (6 bases). The V end lost 4 bases, the J end lost 4 bases, and 18 bases lay between the germline ends. The germline V gene encodes CDR1 SGHRS and CDR2 YFSETQ. CDR3 length equals 16 residues. Here the CDR3 reads CASSPGGTATYNEQFF. CDR3 coding DNA: TGCGCCAGCAGCCCCGGCGGGACTGCAACGTACAATGAGCAGTTCTTC.

This clonotype was counted a few times. J is TRBJ2-7 and V is TRBV7-9; 8 bases agree with TRBD1. The ends lost 10 bases at V and 2 bases at J; junction bases unmatched: 10. Germline values: CDR1 SEHNR, CDR2 FQNEAQ (reference sequence). The CDR3 sequence is 14 residues long. As DNA, the CDR3 is TGTGCCACCACCCTCGACAGGGGAACCTACGAGCAGTACTTC. Residues: CATTLDRGTYEQYF. The whole variable domain, filled in from reference TRBV7-9 and TRBJ2-7, reads DTGVSQNPRHKITKRGQNVTFRCDPISEHNRLYWYRQTLGQGPEFLTYFQNEAQLEKSRLLSDRFSAERPKGSFSTLEIQRTEQGDSAMYLCATTLDRGTYEQYFGPGTRLTVT.

This clonotype has more than one count but fewer than ten. Because the CDR3's place on the DNA is in doubt, the DNA is left out and the CDR3 is given as listed by TCRdb. The chain carries TRBV28 and TRBJ2-4; whether TRBD1, the table's D call, matches the DNA was not checked. From its first to its last residue, the CDR3 has 15 amino acids. CDR1 and CDR2 (germline): MDHEN, SYDVKM. This chain's CDR3 is CASSTSDREGNIQYF.

This clonotype occurred a few times. This sequence joins TRBV7-9 and TRBJ1-4, with TRBD1 matching 8 bases. The CDR3 runs 14 residues. The ends lost 3 bases at V and 7 bases at J; junction bases unmatched: 4. The germline gives CDR1 SEHNR, CDR2 FQNEAQ (reference sequence). CDR3 nucleotide sequence: TGTGCCAGCAGCTTCGGGCAGGGGGCTGAAAAACTGTTTTTT. Its protein is CASSFGQGAEKLFF.

This clonotype was seen ten or more times. V and J are TRBV2 and TRBJ1-5; no clear D gene. CDR1 is SNHLY, CDR2 FYNNEI, per germline. The CDR3 is 12 residues long. V was pared by 7 bases and J by 3 bases, with 7 bases between. The CDR3 loop reads CASKGSNQPQHF. The CDR3 nucleotides are TGTGCCAGCAAGGGCTCCAATCAGCCCCAGCATTTT.

This clonotype showed up just a few times. Here the CDR3 reads CASSLDRDRGGYTF. In DNA form, the CDR3 reads TGTGCCAGCAGCTTAGACCGGGACAGGGGAGGCTACACCTTC. The genes are TRBV11-2 and TRBJ1-2; 10 bases are a match to TRBD1. J was trimmed by 8 bases and V by 0 bases; bases with no gene match: 3. The CDR3 has 14 residues. Germline V gene sequence: CDR1 SGHAT, CDR2 FQNNGV. Using reference TRBV11-2 and TRBJ1-2 for the parts outside the CDR3, the full variable domain is EAGVAQSPRYKIIEKRQSVAFWCNPISGHATLYWYQQILGQGPKLLIQFQNNGVVDDSQLPKDRFSAERLKGVDSTLKIQPAKLEDSAVYLCASSLDRDRGGYTFGSGTRLTVV.

V gene TRBV14 combines with J gene TRBJ2-1; 8 bases are a match to TRBD2. The CDR3 totals 16 residues. In germline, CDR1 is SGHDN, CDR2 FVKESK. The ends lost 3 bases at V and 1 base at J; junction bases unmatched: 5. The DNA for the CDR3 is TGTGCCAGCAGCCACACTATAGCGGGGTCCTACAATGAGCAGTTCTTC. It yields the protein CASSHTIAGSYNEQFF.

This clonotype was counted only a few times. The chain carries TRBV11-2 and TRBJ1-1, with D tentatively TRBD1 (6 bases). Germline V gene data show CDR1 as SGHAT and CDR2 as FQNNGV. V was clipped by 4 bases and J by 0 bases, with 9 bases between them. The CDR3 sequence is 14 residues long. The CDR3 DNA reads TGTGCCAGCAGCTCGGGGGCCCTGAACACTGAAGCTTTCTTT. Encoded protein: CASSSGALNTEAFF.